This paragraph covers one T cell receptor (beta chain) sequence. This record belongs to a study of cytomegalovirus exposure and HLA in healthy donors. Germline trimming cut 3 bases from V and 6 bases from J; bases unmatched to any gene: 8. Germline values: CDR1 SEHNR, CDR2 FQNEAQ (reference sequence). The CDR3 is made up of 15 amino acids. The assay was immunoSEQ multiplex PCR, and TCRdb's table has in-frame clones only and misses some. The data show 150,000 to 200,000 clones, with approximately 96% seen just once and 0.89% held by the top ten. The V and J genes are TRBV7-9 and TRBJ1-2; 9 bases agree with TRBD1. Sequencing input: PBMCs. The sequence was obtained from a woman aged 18-29 years in good health and CMV-seronegative. The CDR3 region has the DNA TGTGCCAGCAGCTTTAGCGGGCGGACAGGGGATGGCTACACCTTC. As protein: CASSFSGRTGDGYTF.